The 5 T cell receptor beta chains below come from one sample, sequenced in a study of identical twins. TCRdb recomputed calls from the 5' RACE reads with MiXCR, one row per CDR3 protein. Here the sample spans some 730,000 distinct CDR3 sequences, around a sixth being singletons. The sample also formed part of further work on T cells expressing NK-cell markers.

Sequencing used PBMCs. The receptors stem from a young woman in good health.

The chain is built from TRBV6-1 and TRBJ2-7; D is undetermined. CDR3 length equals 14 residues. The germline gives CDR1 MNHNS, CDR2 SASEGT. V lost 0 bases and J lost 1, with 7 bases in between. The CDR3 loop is CASSEAGPSYEQYF. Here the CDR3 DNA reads TGTGCCAGCAGTGAAGCTGGCCCTTCCTACGAGCAGTACTTC.

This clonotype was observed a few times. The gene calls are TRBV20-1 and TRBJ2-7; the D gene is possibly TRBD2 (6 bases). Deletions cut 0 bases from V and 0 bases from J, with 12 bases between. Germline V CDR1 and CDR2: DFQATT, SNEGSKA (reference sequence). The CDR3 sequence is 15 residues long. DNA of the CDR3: TGCAGTGCTAGAGATAGCGGAAAGAGCTCCTACGAGCAGTACTTC. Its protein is CSARDSGKSSYEQYF.

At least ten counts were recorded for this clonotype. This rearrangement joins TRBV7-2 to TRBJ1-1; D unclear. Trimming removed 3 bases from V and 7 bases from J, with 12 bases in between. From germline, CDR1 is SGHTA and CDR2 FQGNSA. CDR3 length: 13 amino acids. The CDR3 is CASSFERAGEAFF. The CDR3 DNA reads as TGTGCCAGCAGCTTTGAACGGGCGGGTGAAGCTTTCTTT. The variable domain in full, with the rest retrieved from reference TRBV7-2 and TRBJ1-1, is GAGVSQSPSNKVTEKGKDVELRCDPISGHTALYWYRQSLGQGLEFLIYFQGNSAPDKSGLPSDRFSAERTGGSVSTLTIQRTQQEDSAVYLCASSFERAGEAFFGQGTRLTVV.

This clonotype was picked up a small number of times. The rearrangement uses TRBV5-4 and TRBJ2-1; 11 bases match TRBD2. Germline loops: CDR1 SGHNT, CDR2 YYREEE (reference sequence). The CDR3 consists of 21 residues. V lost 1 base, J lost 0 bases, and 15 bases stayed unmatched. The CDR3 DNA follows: TGTGCCAGCAGCTTGTCAATCGGGCTAGCGGGAGGAGGGAGCTCCTACAATGAGCAGTTCTTC. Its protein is CASSLSIGLAGGGSSYNEQFF.

CDR3 amino acids: CASSRGQKMNTEAFF. CDR3 sequence (DNA): TGCGCCAGCAGCCGGGGACAGAAAATGAACACTGAAGCTTTCTTT. The gene calls are TRBV5-1 and TRBJ1-1; 7 bases line up with TRBD1. Germline V lookup: CDR1 SGHRS, CDR2 YFSETQ. The CDR3 is made up of 15 amino acids. V lost 4 bases to trimming and J lost 0 bases; unmatched junction nucleotides: 6.